The 30 T cell receptor beta chains in this list originate from one sample, sequenced in a study of T cells after yellow fever vaccination (dated by TCRdb to about 2019). According to the study, the label for this sample's treatment or condition signals: live attenuated yellow fever vaccine strain. The method behind the library was 5' RACE. Sequenced on an Illumina HiSeq 2500. TCRdb's own reprocessing of the public reads used fastp at Q25 and MiXCR and kept productive beta chains. Duplicate CDR3 protein sequences are folded into a single record with the most common DNA and genes. Recorded for this sample are some 600,000 distinct CDR3 sequences; approximately 13% of them occurred a single time. Of the sample, 15% is held by the ten largest clones. The source material was PBMCs, sampled on the day of the yellow fever booster vaccination. All receptors come from a man aged 25 to 40 who received the YFV17D yellow fever vaccine.

This clonotype showed up just a few times. This sequence joins TRBV4-3 and TRBJ1-1; D gene ambiguous. Trimming removed 1 base from V and 1 base from J, with 16 bases in between. The V gene's germline CDR1 is LGHNA and CDR2 YSLEER. The length of the CDR3 is 17 residues. The CDR3 coding sequence is TGCGCCAGCAGCCAAGGATTATTGCGGGGAACGAACACTGAAGCTTTCTTT. It yields the protein CASSQGLLRGTNTEAFF.

A few counts support this clonotype. The chain joins TRBV29-1 to TRBJ1-2; TRBD1 agrees at 7 bases. The ends lost 7 bases at V and 4 bases at J; junction bases unmatched: 9. Germline lookup yields CDR1 SQVTM and CDR2 ANQGSEA. The CDR3 is 13 residues long. In DNA, the CDR3 is TGCAGCGCAGGTCCTGGGACAGCCTATGGCTACACCTTC. Translating it yields CSAGPGTAYGYTF. Filled out from reference TRBV29-1 and TRBJ1-2, the complete variable domain reads SAVISQKPSRDICQRGTSLTIQCQVDSQVTMMFWYRQQPGQSLTLIATANQGSEATYESGFVIDKFPISRPNLTFSTLTVSNMSPEDSSIYLCSAGPGTAYGYTFGSGTRLTVV.

A few counts support this clonotype. V is TRBV20-1 and J is TRBJ2-1, with 8 bases identical to TRBD2. This CDR3 comprises 16 residues. CDR1 and CDR2 (germline): DFQATT, SNEGSKA (reference sequence). Trimming took 2 bases from V and 3 from J; bases not matched to a gene: 9. This chain's CDR3 is CSARSTAGADYNEQFF. CDR3 nucleotide sequence: TGCAGTGCTAGATCTACAGCGGGAGCAGACTACAATGAGCAGTTCTTC.

The chain links TRBV20-1 to TRBJ2-3; D unresolved. CDR3 length: 11 residues. Germline CDR1 and CDR2: DFQATT and SNEGSKA (reference sequence). V was shortened by 3 bases and J by 5 bases, with 6 bases between the two germline ends. CDR3 sequence: CSASSLDTQYF. CDR3 nucleotide sequence: TGCAGTGCTAGTAGTCTAGATACGCAGTATTTT.

V and J are TRBV21-1 and TRBJ2-5; the table assigns TRBD2, which was not confirmed against the DNA. TRBV21-1 is a pseudogene locus. The CDR3 has 15 residues. The CDR3 is CASSKPKRGQETQYF. Here the CDR3 DNA reads TGTGCCAGCAGCAAGCCAAAGCGGGGCCAAGAGACCCAGTACTTC.

This chain uses TRBV7-9 with TRBJ2-1; tentatively, D is TRBD1 or TRBD2 (5 bases each). V lost 2 bases and J 9 bases, leaving 17 bases between the germline ends. The CDR3 spans 15 residues. The germline V gene has CDR1 SEHNR and CDR2 FQNEAQ (reference sequence). CDR3 in amino acids: CASSLYGGEGSEQFF. The CDR3 DNA is TGTGCCAGCAGCTTATACGGCGGAGAGGGGTCTGAGCAGTTCTTC.

This clonotype has at least ten counts. The V gene is TRBV20-1, the J gene TRBJ2-1; a weak D match, TRBD1 (5 bases). The length of the CDR3 is 15 residues. The germline V and J ends were trimmed by 7 bases and 3 bases, with 19 bases remaining between them. CDR1 and CDR2 (germline): DFQATT, SNEGSKA (reference sequence). CDR3 residues: CSVRANTSVYNEQFF. As DNA, the CDR3 is TGCAGTGTCAGGGCGAATACGTCGGTCTACAATGAGCAGTTCTTC.

The chain couples TRBV20-1 to TRBJ2-1; 8 positions agree with TRBD2. Unmatched junction bases numbered 13, after V lost 2 bases and J lost 7 bases. Germline V CDR1 and CDR2: DFQATT, SNEGSKA (reference sequence). This CDR3 is built from 16 residues. CDR3 sequence: CSARPPREGLGNEQFF. CDR3 DNA sequence: TGCAGTGCTAGACCACCACGGGAGGGCCTGGGTAATGAGCAGTTCTTC.

This clonotype was seen many times. V and J are TRBV7-9 and TRBJ2-5; TRBD2 agrees at 7 bases. V was pared by 7 bases and J by 2 bases, with 7 bases of the junction left unmatched. The CDR3 is 14 residues long. Germline assignment: CDR1 SEHNR and CDR2 FQNEAQ (reference sequence). The CDR3 region has the DNA TGTGCCAGCACTCAAGCGGGACCTCAAGAGACCCAGTACTTC. Protein product: CASTQAGPQETQYF.

The rearrangement links TRBV5-1 to TRBJ2-1, with TRBD1 matching 9 bases. CDR1 and CDR2 (germline): SGHRS, YFSETQ. Trimming at V came to 3 bases and at J to 3 bases, leaving 4 bases not matched to a gene. This CDR3 spans 15 amino acids. The CDR3 protein is CASSSDRGFYNEQFF. The CDR3 region has the DNA TGCGCCAGCAGCTCCGACAGGGGGTTCTACAATGAGCAGTTCTTC.

The CDR3 loop is CASIDTGGRNEQFF. In DNA, the CDR3 is TGTGCCAGCATCGATACAGGGGGCAGAAATGAGCAGTTCTTC. V is TRBV6-5 and J is TRBJ2-1, with 9 bases lining up with TRBD1. V trimming: 7 bases; J trimming: 7 bases; junction bases outside the gene matches: 8. Germline loops: CDR1 MNHEY, CDR2 SVGAGI. The CDR3 runs 14 residues.

V and J are TRBV18 and TRBJ2-7, with D tentatively TRBD1 or TRBD2 (6 bases each). Germline V CDR1 and CDR2: KGHSH, LQKENI. V was pared by 3 bases and J by 7 bases, with 13 bases between. This CDR3 is 13 amino acids long. The CDR3 DNA follows: TGTGCCAGCTCACCGGCGAGAGGGGGGGAGCAGTACTTC. Its protein is CASSPARGGEQYF.

The table lists this clonotype with a few counts. The V gene is TRBV24-1, the J gene TRBJ2-2; D might be TRBD1 (6 bases). V gave up 8 bases and J gave up 6 bases, with 12 bases separating them. Germline CDR1 and CDR2: KGHDR and SFDVKD. CDR3 length: 13 residues. The CDR3 is CATTQGHPGELFF. CDR3 nucleotide sequence: TGTGCCACCACCCAGGGGCATCCCGGGGAGCTGTTTTTT.

This clonotype was counted between two and nine times. The chain links TRBV7-3 to TRBJ2-1; 8 bases are shared with TRBD2. The CDR3 loop spans 14 amino acids. Germline loops: CDR1 SGHTA, CDR2 FQGTGA. After removal of 5 bases from V and 6 bases from J, the junction contained 6 bases not matched to a gene. In DNA form, the CDR3 reads TGTGCCAGCAGCCAGAGCGGGAGTTTCAATGAGCAGTTCTTC. Translating it yields CASSQSGSFNEQFF.

There are a few counts of this clonotype. The gene calls are TRBV5-1 and TRBJ2-7; 8 bases match TRBD2. There are 16 residues in the CDR3. The V segment lost 4 bases and the J segment 6 bases; nucleotides outside the gene matches: 15. Germline V lookup: CDR1 SGHRS, CDR2 YFSETQ. This CDR3 is CASSTTGTRGWGEQYF. CDR3 bases: TGCGCCAGCAGCACTACCGGGACTAGAGGGTGGGGCGAGCAGTACTTC. Filled out from reference TRBV5-1 and TRBJ2-7, the complete variable domain reads KAGVTQTPRYLIKTRGQQVTLSCSPISGHRSVSWYQQTPGQGLQFLFEYFSETQRNKGNFPGRFSGRQFSNSRSEMNVSTLELGDSALYLCASSTTGTRGWGEQYFGPGTRLTVT.

This clonotype was seen more than once but under ten times. J is TRBJ2-7 and V is TRBV6-2 or TRBV6-3; D is perhaps TRBD2 (5 bases). Germline lookup yields CDR1 MNHEY and CDR2 SVGEGT. V lost 7 bases, J lost 2 bases, and 12 bases lay in between. The CDR3 has 13 residues. Written as DNA, the CDR3 is TGTGCCAGCACCCTAGCTCCTCCCTACGAGCAGTACTTC. It yields the protein CASTLAPPYEQYF.

This clonotype was detected only a few times. The genes are TRBV7-2 and TRBJ2-2, with D unresolved. The germline CDR1 and CDR2 sequences are SGHTA and FQGNSA. The CDR3 totals 15 residues. Between the trimmed V and J ends, which lost 1 base and 7 bases, there was a span of 13 bases. The CDR3 region is CASSLDIRAFGELFF. In DNA, the CDR3 is TGTGCCAGCAGCTTAGATATTCGGGCGTTCGGGGAGCTGTTTTTT.

This clonotype was detected a few times. The rearrangement uses TRBV25-1 and TRBJ1-4; D uncertain. The V gene's germline CDR1 is MGHDK and CDR2 SYGVNS. Trimming cost V 6 bases and J 2 bases, with 13 bases left between them. The CDR3 has 15 amino acids. The CDR3 is CASRETRTTNEKLFF. The CDR3 DNA follows: TGTGCCAGCAGGGAGACGAGGACCACTAATGAAAAACTGTTTTTT.

This clonotype was detected only a few times. J is TRBJ2-2 and V is TRBV2; tentatively, D is TRBD1 or TRBD2 (5 bases each). The ends were cut back, 5 bases at V and 6 bases at J, with 13 bases in the middle. From germline, CDR1 is SNHLY and CDR2 FYNNEI. This CDR3 has 14 amino acids. The CDR3 coding sequence is TGTGCCAGCAGTTTAAGGTGGGACCCCGGGGAGCTGTTTTTT. Translating it yields CASSLRWDPGELFF. Full variable domain (outside the CDR3, taken from reference TRBV2 and TRBJ2-2): EPEVTQTPSHQVTQMGQEVILRCVPISNHLYFYWYRQILGQKVEFLVSFYNNEISEKSEIFDDQFSVERPDGSNFTLKIRSTKLEDSAMYFCASSLRWDPGELFFGEGSRLTVL.

The chain has TRBV9 and TRBJ2-7; TRBD1 is a possible D gene (5 bases). This CDR3 spans 14 amino acids. Trimming cost V 0 bases and J 5 bases, with 12 bases left between them. Germline V gene lookup returns CDR1 SGDLS and CDR2 YYNGEE. CDR3 in amino acids: CASSVGIRVNEQYF. Written as DNA, the CDR3 is TGTGCCAGCAGCGTAGGGATCAGGGTTAACGAGCAGTACTTC.

The genes are TRBV29-1 and TRBJ2-7; 9 bases are shared with TRBD1. The length of the CDR3 is 14 residues. Germline assignment: CDR1 SQVTM and CDR2 ANQGSEA. J gave up 3 bases and V 4 bases, and 7 bases lay outside the gene matches. CDR3 in DNA: TGCAGCGTTGTGGAGGGACAGGGATACTACGAGCAGTACTTC. This gives the protein CSVVEGQGYYEQYF.

This clonotype was seen only a few times. The chain uses TRBV9 and TRBJ2-1; D unclear. Trimming took off 3 bases at V and 0 bases at J, with 7 bases between the two ends. Germline CDR1 reads SGDLS; CDR2 reads YYNGEE. CDR3 length: 14 residues. DNA of the CDR3: TGTGCCAGCAGCGGGAGCCTCTCCTACAATGAGCAGTTCTTC. Residues: CASSGSLSYNEQFF.

This clonotype was seen only a few times. The gene calls are TRBV5-4 and TRBJ2-5, with 7 bases that match TRBD2. Germline loops: CDR1 SGHNT, CDR2 YYREEE (reference sequence). Germline trimming cut 4 bases from V and 4 bases from J; bases unmatched to any gene: 13. There are 16 residues in the CDR3. CDR3: CASSQGRAGVGETQYF. The CDR3 nucleotides are TGTGCCAGCAGCCAAGGTCGGGCGGGAGTAGGAGAGACCCAGTACTTC.

J is TRBJ1-1 and V is TRBV29-1; maybe TRBD1 (5 bases). Germline CDR1 reads SQVTM; CDR2 reads ANQGSEA. The CDR3 loop spans 14 amino acids. Trimming shortened V by 6 bases and J by 10 bases, and 24 bases separated the two germline ends. The CDR3: CSVPSGTFSIGAFF. The DNA of the CDR3 is TGCAGCGTACCCTCCGGGACCTTTTCAATTGGAGCTTTCTTT.

This clonotype was seen a few times. This sequence joins TRBV20-1 and TRBJ2-5, with D unclear. Germline CDR1 is DFQATT and CDR2 is SNEGSKA (reference sequence). This CDR3 is built from 12 residues. Trimming pared 2 bases from V and 3 bases from J, leaving 7 bases between. This CDR3 reads CSARILKETQYF. The CDR3 DNA follows: TGCAGTGCTAGAATCCTCAAAGAGACCCAGTACTTC.

In its sample, this clonotype was seen a few times. The V and J genes are TRBV7-3 and TRBJ2-1; 7 bases line up with TRBD2. The CDR3 runs to 16 residues. The V gene's germline CDR1 is SGHTA and CDR2 FQGTGA. The ends lost 5 bases at V and 8 bases at J; junction bases unmatched: 15. CDR3 coding DNA: TGTGCCAGCAGCCCAATGGGGGGAGGGCCCGGGGATGAGCAGTTCTTC. Its translation is CASSPMGGGPGDEQFF.

This chain uses TRBV10-3 with TRBJ2-5, with D possibly being TRBD2 (5 bases). Germline CDR1 and CDR2: ENHRY and SYGVKD. This CDR3 is 14 amino acids long. V lost 6 bases to trimming and J lost 0 bases, with 11 bases between them. The CDR3 nucleotides are TGTGCCATCAGAAATTCCGGGAACCAAGAGACCCAGTACTTC. Encoded protein: CAIRNSGNQETQYF.

The chain has TRBV5-1 and TRBJ1-4, with D maybe TRBD1 (6 bases). Germline values: CDR1 SGHRS, CDR2 YFSETQ. CDR3 size: 16 residues. V was pared by 0 bases and J by 8 bases, with 17 bases between. This chain's CDR3 is CASSLGTVPLGEKLFF. CDR3 bases: TGCGCCAGCAGCTTGGGGACAGTCCCCCTTGGGGAAAAACTGTTTTTT.

The V and J genes are TRBV7-2 and TRBJ2-7, with 7 bases matching TRBD2. V shed 1 base and J 6 bases; nucleotides not matched to a gene: 3. There are 13 residues in the CDR3. The germline V gene encodes CDR1 SGHTA and CDR2 FQGNSA. The CDR3 bases are TGTGCCAGCAGCTTAGTGCTAGCGGCCGAGCAGTACTTC. Its translation: CASSLVLAAEQYF.

The table lists this clonotype with a few counts. The gene calls are TRBV6-5 and TRBJ2-7, with 10 bases matching TRBD2. The junction had 14 bases not matched to a gene; V was cut back by 4 bases and J by 5 bases. The CDR3 runs 17 residues. Germline assignment: CDR1 MNHEY and CDR2 SVGAGI. For the CDR3, the DNA is TGTGCCAGCAGTTTAGGACAGGCTCGGACTAGCGGAAACGAGCAGTACTTC. Translated, it gives CASSLGQARTSGNEQYF.